Listed here are 9 T cell receptor beta chains from one sample, sequenced in a study of CD8 T cells in ankylosing spondylitis (dated by TCRdb to about 2017). Library creation used 5' RACE. Sequencing used an Illumina HiSeq 2500. The public reads were reprocessed in TCRdb via fastp at Q25 and MiXCR, keeping in-frame beta chains. Records with the same CDR3 protein are collapsed into one entry carrying the most frequent genes and DNA. The sample table holds around 330,000 distinct CDR3 sequences, of which 11% were seen once. The biggest ten clones account for roughly 9.2% of the sample. Material for sequencing was blood, either unsorted or a sorted T cell fraction (not recorded which). These receptors were obtained from a female donor with ankylosing spondylitis or in good health (not recorded which).

This clonotype was found many times. The genes are TRBV28 and TRBJ1-1, with D hard to call. V lost 7 bases and J 1 base, leaving 7 bases between the germline ends. The CDR3 covers 12 residues. Germline V CDR1 and CDR2: MDHEN, SYDVKM. The CDR3 sequence: CASKVENTEAFF. The CDR3 nucleotides are TGTGCCAGCAAGGTGGAGAACACTGAAGCTTTCTTT. The full variable domain, completed using reference TRBV28 and TRBJ1-1, is DVKVTQSSRYLVKRTGEKVFLECVQDMDHENMFWYRQDPGLGLRLIYFSYDVKMKEKGDIPEGYSVSREKKERFSLILESASTNQTSMYLCASKVENTEAFFGQGTRLTVV.

This clonotype was detected many times. The chain has TRBV27 and TRBJ2-3; TRBD2 is a possible D gene (6 bases). CDR1 is MNHEY, CDR2 SMNVEV, per germline (reference sequence). V dropped 7 bases and J dropped 0 bases, with 14 bases sitting between them. CDR3 size: 15 residues. The CDR3 region has the DNA TGTGCCAGCACCGAGGAGGGGACTAGCACAGATACGCAGTATTTT. Its protein product is CASTEEGTSTDTQYF.

In this sample, this clonotype turned up many times. The chain employs TRBV27 and TRBJ1-2; possible D gene TRBD1, 5 bases. V lost 3 bases and J lost 4, with 12 bases in between. Per the germline V gene, CDR1 is MNHEY and CDR2 is SMNVEV (reference sequence). The CDR3 has 14 amino acids. Here the CDR3 reads CASSLAGTIYGYTF. The CDR3 DNA follows: TGTGCCAGCAGTTTGGCAGGGACCATCTATGGCTACACCTTC.

This clonotype was picked up many times. This chain joins TRBV7-9 and TRBJ2-7; D not certain. There are 14 residues in the CDR3. Germline CDR1 SEHNR, CDR2 FQNEAQ (reference sequence). V gave up 1 base and J gave up 1 base, with 8 bases separating them. CDR3 residues: CASSLDPVSYEQYF. The DNA of the CDR3 is TGTGCCAGCAGCTTAGATCCAGTATCCTACGAGCAGTACTTC.

This clonotype was seen more than once but under ten times. The V gene is TRBV30, the J gene TRBJ1-2; D gene unclear. V was pared by 2 bases and J by 10 bases, with 17 bases between. CDR1 GTSNPN and CDR2 SVGIG come from the germline V gene (reference sequence). The CDR3 length is 13 residues. In DNA, the CDR3 is TGTGCCTGGAGTTTGTGGCAGGAACCCTACTACACCTTC. Translating gives CAWSLWQEPYYTF.

As to this clonotype: Since a much larger clone is just one base distant, this may be a read error. The CDR3, as DNA: TGCAGTGCTACAACCCCCCCCCGGAGCAAGAATTCACCCCTCCACTTT. Protein sequence: CSATTPPRSKNSPLHF. The chain recombines TRBV20-1 with TRBJ1-6; D remains unclear. This CDR3 is built from 16 residues. V lost 4 bases and J 7 bases, leaving 20 bases between the germline ends. From germline, CDR1 is DFQATT and CDR2 SNEGSKA (reference sequence).

At least ten counts were recorded for this clonotype. This rearrangement joins TRBV20-1 to TRBJ1-2; D call uncertain. CDR3 length equals 10 residues. Trimming took 4 bases from V and 4 from J, leaving 4 bases between them. Germline CDR1 is DFQATT and CDR2 is SNEGSKA (reference sequence). The CDR3 sequence: CSANSYGYTF. The CDR3 DNA sequence: TGCAGTGCTAACAGCTATGGCTACACCTTC.

The chain combines TRBV7-2 with TRBJ2-7; a possible D gene is TRBD1 (6 bases). CDR1 SGHTA and CDR2 FQGNSA come from the germline V gene. The CDR3 runs to 14 residues. V lost 3 bases, J lost 6 bases, and 15 bases lay in between. Written as DNA, the CDR3 is TGTGCCAGCAGCTTCGCTCCGGGACAAAGCGAGCAGTACTTC. Amino acids: CASSFAPGQSEQYF. The full variable domain, its missing parts supplied by reference TRBV7-2 and TRBJ2-7, is GAGVSQSPSNKVTEKGKDVELRCDPISGHTALYWYRQSLGQGLEFLIYFQGNSAPDKSGLPSDRFSAERTGGSVSTLTIQRTQQEDSAVYLCASSFAPGQSEQYFGPGTRLTVT.

This clonotype has just a few counts. The chain is built from TRBV20-1 and TRBJ1-4; 7 bases are shared with TRBD1. J lost 4 bases, V lost 7 bases, and 9 bases had no gene match. CDR3 length: 14 amino acids. Germline lookup yields CDR1 DFQATT and CDR2 SNEGSKA (reference sequence). For the CDR3, the DNA is TGCAGTGTGGCCAACCGACAGGGTAATGAAAAACTGTTTTTT. As protein: CSVANRQGNEKLFF.